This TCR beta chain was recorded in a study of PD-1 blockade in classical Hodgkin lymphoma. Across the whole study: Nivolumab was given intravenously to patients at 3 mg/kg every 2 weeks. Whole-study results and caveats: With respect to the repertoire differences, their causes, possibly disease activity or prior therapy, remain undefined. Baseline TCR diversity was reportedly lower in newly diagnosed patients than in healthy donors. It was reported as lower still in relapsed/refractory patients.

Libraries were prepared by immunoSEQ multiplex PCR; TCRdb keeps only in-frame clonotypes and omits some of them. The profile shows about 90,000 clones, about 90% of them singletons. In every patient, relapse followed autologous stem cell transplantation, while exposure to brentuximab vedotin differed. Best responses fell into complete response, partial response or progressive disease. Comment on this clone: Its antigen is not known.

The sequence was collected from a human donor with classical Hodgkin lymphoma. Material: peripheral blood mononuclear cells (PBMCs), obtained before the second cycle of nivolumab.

The CDR3, as DNA: TGCGCCAGCAGCTTGGGGGAGACGGTTCCAGGGACCCAGTACTTC. Residues: CASSLGETVPGTQYF. The gene calls are TRBV5-1 and TRBJ2-5; D is possibly TRBD2 (5 bases). CDR3 length equals 15 residues. Per germline, CDR1 SGHRS and CDR2 YFSETQ. V dropped 0 bases and J dropped 7 bases, with 16 bases sitting between them.